A single TCR beta chain is shown here with its context. With 1 base removed from V and 0 bases from J, the gap between germline ends came to 19 bases. Germline CDR1 reads KGHSH; CDR2 reads LQKENI. The CDR3 is made up of 19 amino acids. The sample is drawn from a study of T cells in localized non-small cell lung cancer. Libraries were prepared by immunoSEQ multiplex PCR; TCRdb keeps only in-frame clonotypes and omits some of them. The sample records about 3,200 clones, around 28% being singletons. This sequence originates from a man aged 35-69 years with stage III lung adenocarcinoma. This chain links TRBV18 with TRBJ2-1; maybe TRBD1 (5 bases). This material consisted of lung tumor tissue, taken before any cancer treatment. The CDR3: CASSPLSSSYRSSYNEQFF. CDR3 DNA: TGTGCCAGCTCACCACTATCTTCCTCGTACAGGAGCTCCTACAATGAGCAGTTCTTC.